The 26 T cell receptor beta chains in this list originate from one sample, sequenced in a study of blood T cell repertoires in COVID-19. This table comes from immunoSEQ multiplex PCR, and its TCRdb copy is limited to in-frame clones, with some not included. The repertoire includes some 360,000 clones, 85% to 90% of them detected once, and approximately 1% sits in the top ten. The sample consisted of PBMCs or T cells enriched from blood (not recorded which). All receptors derive from a woman aged 25-40 years who had been exposed to COVID-19.

This clone has only a few counts. The chain has TRBV2 and TRBJ2-3, with 10 bases aligning to TRBD2. The CDR3 length is 17 residues. Looked up from germline, CDR1 is SNHLY and CDR2 is FYNNEI. The J segment lost 2 bases and the V segment lost 6 bases, leaving 11 bases of the junction unmatched. For the CDR3, the DNA is TGTGCCAGCAGATCTAGCCGGACTAGCGGTTACACAGATACGCAGTATTTT. Protein sequence: CASRSSRTSGYTDTQYF.

The chain carries TRBV11-2 and TRBJ2-3; TRBD2 matches 11 bases. CDR3 size: 18 residues. CDR1 is SGHAT and CDR2 is FQNNGV in the germline V gene. The V segment lost 2 bases and the J segment 0 bases; nucleotides outside the gene matches: 7. DNA of the CDR3: TGTGCCAGCAGCTTATGGCCAACTAGCGGGAGAAGCACAGATACGCAGTATTTT. It codes for CASSLWPTSGRSTDTQYF.

The CDR3: CASSTGTGAYEQYF. The CDR3 DNA sequence: TGTGCCAGCAGTACCGGGACAGGGGCCTACGAGCAGTACTTC. The genes are TRBV6-5 and TRBJ2-7; 10 bases are shared with TRBD1. CDR1 is MNHEY and CDR2 is SVGAGI in the germline V gene. With V trimmed by 5 bases and J by 2 bases, 3 bases remained unmatched. This CDR3 has 14 residues.

The rearrangement joins TRBV10-3 to TRBJ1-1; weak D call: TRBD1 (6 bases). V was cut by 6 bases and J by 0 bases, with 8 bases left in between. Germline values: CDR1 ENHRY, CDR2 SYGVKD. There are 13 residues in the CDR3. This CDR3 is CAIRGAVNTEAFF. Written as DNA, the CDR3 is TGTGCCATCAGGGGGGCAGTGAACACTGAAGCTTTCTTT.

This chain uses TRBV28 with TRBJ2-2; TRBD1 is a possible D gene (5 bases). The CDR3 has 17 residues. Germline V lookup: CDR1 MDHEN, CDR2 SYDVKM. Trimming shortened V by 2 bases and J by 2 bases, and 15 bases separated the two germline ends. The CDR3 here is CASSLVGAGENTGELFF. CDR3 DNA: TGTGCCAGCAGTTTAGTTGGGGCAGGCGAAAACACCGGGGAGCTGTTTTTT.

The CDR3 coding sequence is TGTGCCAGCAGCCAGGATGGGACAGGGCTTTACGAGCAGTACTTC. Translating gives CASSQDGTGLYEQYF. The J gene is TRBJ2-7, the V gene TRBV9; the match to TRBD1 covers 9 bases. The CDR3 is made up of 15 amino acids. With 4 bases clipped from V and 4 bases from J, the junction kept 9 bases outside the gene matches. Germline values: CDR1 SGDLS, CDR2 YYNGEE.

The genes are TRBV3-1 (or the pseudogene TRBV3-2) and TRBJ2-5; the match to TRBD1 covers 7 bases. The germline CDR1 and CDR2 sequences are LGHDT and YNNKEL (reference sequence). J was trimmed by 1 base and V by 0 bases; bases with no gene match: 2. The CDR3 covers 15 residues. The CDR3 DNA reads as TGTGCCAGCAGCCAAGAGGGACAGACCCAAGAGACCCAGTACTTC. It codes for CASSQEGQTQETQYF.

The V and J genes are TRBV9 and TRBJ2-1; D may be TRBD2 (5 bases). With 3 bases removed from V and 1 base from J, the gap between germline ends came to 11 bases. The CDR3 consists of 15 residues. In germline, CDR1 is SGDLS, CDR2 YYNGEE. The DNA for the CDR3 is TGTGCCAGCAGCGACAGCGGCGCATCCTACAATGAGCAGTTCTTC. Residues: CASSDSGASYNEQFF.

J is TRBJ2-7 and V is TRBV7-9; perhaps TRBD2 as D (7 bases). The CDR3 is made up of 13 amino acids. Germline CDR1 is SEHNR and CDR2 is FQNEAQ (reference sequence). Trimming took 5 bases from V and 6 from J, leaving 14 bases between them. This chain's CDR3 is CASSPHREGEQYF. The CDR3 coding sequence is TGTGCCAGCAGCCCGCACAGGGAGGGCGAGCAGTACTTC. Combining the CDR3 with reference TRBV7-9 and TRBJ2-7 gives the whole variable domain DTGVSQNPRHKITKRGQNVTFRCDPISEHNRLYWYRQTLGQGPEFLTYFQNEAQLEKSRLLSDRFSAERPKGSFSTLEIQRTEQGDSAMYLCASSPHREGEQYFGPGTRLTVT.

This sequence joins TRBV5-1 and TRBJ2-3; 12 bases line up with TRBD2. CDR1 and CDR2 (germline): SGHRS, YFSETQ. The V segment lost 4 bases and the J segment 5 bases; nucleotides outside the gene matches: 2. The CDR3 totals 14 residues. The CDR3 region is CASSRGLAGDTQYF. DNA of the CDR3: TGCGCCAGCAGCCGGGGACTAGCGGGAGATACGCAGTATTTT.

This clone is a singleton in its sample. The chain recombines TRBV10-3 with TRBJ2-3; no clear D. The CDR3 sequence is 16 residues long. Trimming removed 3 bases from V and 2 bases from J, with 15 bases in between. CDR1 ENHRY and CDR2 SYGVKD come from the germline V gene. CDR3 sequence (DNA): TGTGCCATCAGTGATCAGCCAGGAATGGTCACAGATACGCAGTATTTT. The encoded protein is CAISDQPGMVTDTQYF.

The chain combines TRBV15 with TRBJ2-3; D may be TRBD1 (6 bases). V was cut by 8 bases and J by 0 bases, with 18 bases left in between. The germline CDR1 and CDR2 sequences are LNHNV and YYDKDF (reference sequence). The CDR3 loop spans 16 amino acids. DNA for the CDR3: TGTGCCACCGGAGAATATAATGACAGGAGCACAGATACGCAGTATTTT. It is translated as CATGEYNDRSTDTQYF.

The V and J genes are TRBV6-5 and TRBJ1-1; tentative D call: TRBD1 (5 bases). V lost 6 bases, J lost 2 bases, and 10 bases lay in between. Germline lookup yields CDR1 MNHEY and CDR2 SVGAGI. The length of the CDR3 is 13 residues. The CDR3 DNA is TGTGCCAGCAGCGCACAGGAAAACACTGAAGCTTTCTTT. Translation: CASSAQENTEAFF.

V usage is TRBV28 and J usage is TRBJ2-5, with D uncertain. This CDR3 region has 15 residues. V lost 3 bases, J lost 2 bases, and 13 bases lay in between. Germline assignment: CDR1 MDHEN and CDR2 SYDVKM. The chain's CDR3 is CASSFSTFNQETQYF. CDR3 bases: TGTGCCAGCAGTTTTTCGACATTTAATCAAGAGACCCAGTACTTC.

The V call is TRBV24-1, the J call TRBJ2-7, with D perhaps TRBD1 (6 bases). The CDR3 is 14 residues long. Trimming removed 4 bases from V and 2 bases from J, with 11 bases in between. Germline CDR1 reads KGHDR; CDR2 reads SFDVKD. CDR3 protein: CATSDRTVAYEQYF. The DNA for the CDR3 is TGTGCCACCAGTGACCGGACAGTTGCCTACGAGCAGTACTTC.

The chain recombines TRBV18 with TRBJ2-2; the D is unclear. Trimming left V 5 bases short and J 1 base short, with 14 bases between. The CDR3 is 16 amino acids. The V gene's germline CDR1 is KGHSH and CDR2 LQKENI. CDR3 sequence (DNA): TGTGCCAGCTCATACCAGACACCGATGAACACCGGGGAGCTGTTTTTT. Protein sequence: CASSYQTPMNTGELFF.

A remark on this clone: No DNA is shown, since the ends of the CDR3 on it are uncertain; the CDR3 is the one TCRdb lists. V usage is TRBV21-1 and J usage is TRBJ2-7; whether TRBD2, the table's D call, matches the DNA was not checked. TRBV21-1 is noted as a pseudogene. The CDR3 length is 15 residues, termini included. CDR3 loop: CASSKWGSGNYEQYF.

The V and J genes are TRBV16 and TRBJ2-7; TRBD2 matches at 10 bases. Germline assignment: CDR1 KGHSY and CDR2 FQNENV. This CDR3 comprises 16 residues. V shed 4 bases and J 4 bases; nucleotides not matched to a gene: 10. The CDR3 nucleotides read TGTGCCAGCAGCCCAACTCCCGCTAGCGGGAGTTACGAGCAGTACTTC. This encodes CASSPTPASGSYEQYF.

This chain links TRBV28 with TRBJ2-7, with 8 nucleotides matching TRBD2. The CDR3 runs to 14 residues. Germline V gene sequence: CDR1 MDHEN, CDR2 SYDVKM. The junction had 6 bases not matched to a gene; V was cut back by 6 bases and J by 2 bases. Here the CDR3 reads CASSPPGLAYEQYF. The DNA of the CDR3 is TGTGCCAGCAGCCCGCCGGGACTAGCCTACGAGCAGTACTTC. Full variable domain (remainder filled in from reference TRBV28 and TRBJ2-7): DVKVTQSSRYLVKRTGEKVFLECVQDMDHENMFWYRQDPGLGLRLIYFSYDVKMKEKGDIPEGYSVSREKKERFSLILESASTNQTSMYLCASSPPGLAYEQYFGPGTRLTVT.

The chain employs TRBV27 and TRBJ2-7; D perhaps matches TRBD1 (5 bases). This CDR3 spans 16 amino acids. Between the trimmed V and J ends, which lost 6 bases and 1 base, there was a span of 19 bases. Germline V gene lookup returns CDR1 MNHEY and CDR2 SMNVEV (reference sequence). CDR3 sequence (DNA): TGTGCCAGCAGCCCACTTAAGGGGATTTATTCCTACGAGCAGTACTTC. Its translation is CASSPLKGIYSYEQYF.

The chain couples TRBV13 to TRBJ2-7; the match to TRBD2 covers 8 bases. CDR3 size: 15 residues. J lost 7 bases, V lost 5 bases, and 13 bases had no gene match. Germline lookup yields CDR1 PRHDT and CDR2 FYEKMQ (reference sequence). The CDR3 DNA is TGTGCCAGCAGCATAGCGGGACTAGGGCGGCGTGAGCAGTACTTC. Amino acids: CASSIAGLGRREQYF.

The gene calls are TRBV28 and TRBJ1-1; a possible D gene is TRBD1 (6 bases). CDR1 is MDHEN and CDR2 is SYDVKM in the germline V gene. The CDR3 has 15 residues. Trimming cost V 2 bases and J 3 bases, with 13 bases left between them. The CDR3 region is CASSLRGQLHTEAFF. The CDR3 region has the DNA TGTGCCAGCAGTTTACGCGGACAGCTACACACTGAAGCTTTCTTT.

This chain connects TRBV19 to TRBJ1-4, with TRBD1 matching 7 bases. The germline V gene encodes CDR1 LNHDA and CDR2 SQIVND (reference sequence). The CDR3 totals 14 residues. V shed 8 bases and J 5 bases; nucleotides not matched to a gene: 8. The DNA for the CDR3 is TGTGCCAGTTGCGCCGGGACAGCGAATGAAAAACTGTTTTTT. Protein product: CASCAGTANEKLFF.

V is TRBV9 and J is TRBJ2-5; no clear D gene. Deletions cut 0 bases from V and 5 bases from J, with 11 bases between. Germline loops: CDR1 SGDLS, CDR2 YYNGEE. The CDR3 totals 14 residues. Written as DNA, the CDR3 is TGTGCCAGCAGCGTAGCCACGGTCACGGAGACCCAGTACTTC. Translated: CASSVATVTETQYF.

The chain links TRBV7-2 to TRBJ1-2; D possibly corresponds to TRBD1 (6 bases). The CDR3 has 16 amino acids. The V end lost 1 base, the J end lost 8 bases, and 20 bases lay between the germline ends. Germline CDR1 is SGHTA and CDR2 is FQGNSA. The CDR3 sequence is CASSLVRQAPRGGYTF. CDR3 DNA: TGTGCCAGCAGCTTAGTGCGACAGGCCCCCAGAGGCGGCTACACCTTC.

This chain joins TRBV28 and TRBJ2-6; D is perhaps TRBD1 (6 bases). Trimming left V 2 bases short and J 2 bases short, with 10 bases between. CDR1 and CDR2 from the germline V gene are MDHEN and SYDVKM. There are 16 residues in the CDR3. The CDR3 nucleotides read TGTGCCAGCAGTTTACAGGGGTCTCCTGGGGCCAACGTCCTGACTTTC. It encodes CASSLQGSPGANVLTF.